The 10 T cell receptor beta chains reported below all come from one sample, sequenced in a study of blood T cell repertoires in COVID-19. Sequencing used immunoSEQ multiplex PCR; TCRdb keeps in-frame clones, though not all of them. The sample lists about 170,000 clones; around 89% were seen once. Sequenced material: peripheral blood. The receptor source for this set is a man between 60 and 70 years old with acute or convalescent COVID-19.

The chain combines TRBV11-2 with TRBJ1-2; the D is unclear. The CDR3 sequence is 13 residues long. V lost 1 base, J lost 7 bases, and 10 bases lay in between. Looked up from germline, CDR1 is SGHAT and CDR2 is FQNNGV. The CDR3 DNA follows: TGTGCCAGCAGCTTAGCTGGCAATTCTGGCTACACCTTC. As protein: CASSLAGNSGYTF. The full variable domain, completed using reference TRBV11-2 and TRBJ1-2, is EAGVAQSPRYKIIEKRQSVAFWCNPISGHATLYWYQQILGQGPKLLIQFQNNGVVDDSQLPKDRFSAERLKGVDSTLKIQPAKLEDSAVYLCASSLAGNSGYTFGSGTRLTVV.

The V call is TRBV7-9, the J call TRBJ2-3; 7 bases match TRBD2. Germline V lookup: CDR1 SEHNR, CDR2 FQNEAQ (reference sequence). This CDR3 contains 16 residues. The V and J ends lost 5 bases and 5 bases, in that order; junction bases with no gene match: 13. CDR3 in amino acids: CASSRVVVAGEDTQYF. The CDR3 nucleotides are TGTGCCAGCAGCCGGGTGGTGGTAGCGGGTGAAGATACGCAGTATTTT.

The chain carries TRBV6-2 or TRBV6-3 and TRBJ2-1; a weak D match, TRBD1 (6 bases). The V end lost 2 bases, the J end lost 4 bases, and 9 bases lay between the germline ends. This CDR3 is built from 14 residues. Germline values: CDR1 MNHEY, CDR2 SVGEGT. In nucleotides, the CDR3 is TGTGCCAGCAGTTACGGGGGCCCTTACAATGAGCAGTTCTTC. Encoded protein: CASSYGGPYNEQFF.

The genes are TRBV5-8 and TRBJ2-2; 9 nucleotides agree with TRBD1. J lost 1 base, V lost 7 bases, and 5 bases had no gene match. CDR1 is SGHTS and CDR2 is YDEGEE in the germline V gene. There are 15 residues in the CDR3. This CDR3 is CASGRTGENTGELFF. The CDR3 nucleotides are TGTGCCAGCGGTCGGACAGGGGAGAACACCGGGGAGCTGTTTTTT.

This chain links TRBV5-4 with TRBJ1-4; D may be TRBD1 (5 bases). CDR3 size: 15 residues. Germline V gives CDR1 SGHNT, CDR2 YYREEE (reference sequence). V lost 3 bases and J 7 bases, leaving 16 bases between the germline ends. The CDR3 coding sequence is TGTGCCAGCAGCTGGGAGCGGGGGTTAAGTGAAAAACTGTTTTTT. Its translation is CASSWERGLSEKLFF. Filled out from reference TRBV5-4 and TRBJ1-4, the complete variable domain reads ETGVTQSPTHLIKTRGQQVTLRCSSQSGHNTVSWYQQALGQGPQFIFQYYREEENGRGNFPPRFSGLQFPNYSSELNVNALELDDSALYLCASSWERGLSEKLFFGSGTQLSVL.

The chain carries TRBV15 and TRBJ1-1, with 7 bases lining up with TRBD1. The CDR3 contains 14 residues. CDR1 LNHNV and CDR2 YYDKDF come from the germline V gene (reference sequence). Unmatched junction bases numbered 1, after V lost 2 bases and J lost 1 base. CDR3 sequence reads: CATSRWTGNTEAFF. The CDR3 nucleotides are TGTGCCACCAGCAGATGGACAGGGAACACTGAAGCTTTCTTT.

The rearrangement uses TRBV19 and TRBJ2-1; 9 nucleotides agree with TRBD2. Trimming took 3 bases from V and 0 from J; bases not matched to a gene: 6. The CDR3 runs to 17 residues. Germline CDR1 reads LNHDA; CDR2 reads SQIVND (reference sequence). In DNA form, the CDR3 reads TGTGCCAGTAGTATTCCTAGCGGGGTAACCTCCTACAATGAGCAGTTCTTC. This encodes CASSIPSGVTSYNEQFF. The complete variable domain, with remaining parts taken from reference TRBV19 and TRBJ2-1, reads DGGITQSPKYLFRKEGQNVTLSCEQNLNHDAMYWYRQDPGQGLRLIYYSQIVNDFQKGDIAEGYSVSREKKESFPLTVTSAQKNPTAFYLCASSIPSGVTSYNEQFFGPGTRLTVL.

This chain uses TRBV2 with TRBJ1-4; TRBD1 aligns across 8 bases. The CDR3 length is 16 residues. V gave up 7 bases and J gave up 4 bases; unmatched junction bases: 11. CDR1 and CDR2 (germline): SNHLY, FYNNEI. DNA of the CDR3: TGTGCCAGCATTGGCAGGGGGCCGTTGGGTAATGAAAAACTGTTTTTT. This sequence encodes CASIGRGPLGNEKLFF.

The chain carries TRBV27 and TRBJ2-3, with D tentatively TRBD1 (6 bases). Deletions cut 5 bases from V and 1 base from J, with 13 bases between. Germline V gene lookup returns CDR1 MNHEY and CDR2 SMNVEV (reference sequence). The CDR3 runs to 15 residues. The CDR3 DNA follows: TGTGCCAGCAGTCACCGGGACACAGGCACAGATACGCAGTATTTT. Residues: CASSHRDTGTDTQYF.

This chain joins TRBV12-5 and TRBJ2-5, with a possible D match to TRBD1 (6 bases). The V gene lost 1 base and the J gene lost 4 bases, with 7 bases spanning the gap. Per the germline V gene, CDR1 is LGHNT and CDR2 is FRNRAP. The CDR3 is 13 residues long. In nucleotides, the CDR3 is TGTGCTAGTGGTTTGGACAGGGTAGAGACCCAGTACTTC. Translation: CASGLDRVETQYF.